The T cell receptor beta chain described here comes from a study of T-cell reconstitution after alpha-beta-depleted transplantation in children. Unique molecular identifiers were incorporated during preparation of the TCRbeta library. A single record per CDR3 protein comes from TCRdb applying MiXCR to the PCR reads. The repertoire holds fewer than 450,000 distinct CDR3 sequences, 15% to 20% seen once, with about 41% in the top ten. As to this clonotype: Its antigen is as yet unknown.

Study conclusions and caveats: Most T-cell counts and diversity one year after the transplant came from T cells that were newly produced. Elevated TCRbeta diversity at day 60 was traced, in some patients, to surviving recipient T cells and thymic progenitors.

This CDR3 is built from 17 residues. V lost 3 bases and J lost 0, with 16 bases in between. The V gene's germline CDR1 is ENHRY and CDR2 SYGVKD. The V and J genes are TRBV10-3 and TRBJ2-3; possible D gene TRBD2, 6 bases. The sequence came from a male patient aged 2-9 years who had a stem cell transplant for acute lymphoblastic leukemia, so the T cells may come from the graft donor. The starting material was PBMCs, mostly from graft donor cells, obtained 360 days after TCRalphabeta/CD19-depleted stem cell transplant. CDR3 sequence (DNA): TGTGCCATCAGTGAACTAGCCCTAACAACCAGCACAGATACGCAGTATTTT. The encoded protein is CAISELALTTSTDTQYF.